Each of the 8 T cell receptor beta chains below was sequenced from the same sample in a study of Graves' ophthalmopathy and Graves' hyperthyroidism. RNA transcripts served as template for amplifying TCR beta CDR3 sequences. Second-round multiplex PCR came after first-round RT-PCR with HTBI primers. TCRdb itself ran the multiplex PCR reads through MiXCR, one entry per CDR3 protein. The data show 200,000 to 250,000 distinct CDR3 sequences, 25% to 35% seen once. Sequenced material: peripheral blood. These receptors came from a man aged 50 to 60 with Graves' ophthalmopathy.

This clonotype was seen repeatedly, ten times or more. The V and J genes are TRBV11-2 and TRBJ2-7, with D tentatively TRBD1 or TRBD2 (5 bases each). The germline gives CDR1 SGHAT, CDR2 FQNNGV. The CDR3 consists of 16 residues. The V and J ends lost 2 bases and 6 bases respectively, with 20 bases between them. The DNA for the CDR3 is TGTGCCAGCAGCTTAACTCGGGGAGCAGGGCCGGGCGAGCAGTACTTC. Its translation: CASSLTRGAGPGEQYF.

The table lists this clonotype with many counts. The V gene is TRBV5-6, the J gene TRBJ1-1; D is possibly TRBD1 (5 bases). The CDR3 length is 16 residues. Trimming left V 4 bases short and J 1 base short, with 17 bases between. From germline, CDR1 is SGHDT and CDR2 YYEEEE. CDR3 region: CASSPGGPSTNTEAFF. CDR3 coding DNA: TGTGCCAGCAGCCCCGGGGGACCCTCCACGAACACTGAAGCTTTCTTT.

This clonotype was observed many times. This chain links TRBV15 with TRBJ2-3; a possible D gene is TRBD2 (7 bases). The V gene lost 5 bases and the J gene lost 5 bases, with 23 bases spanning the gap. The length of the CDR3 is 17 residues. Per germline, CDR1 LNHNV and CDR2 YYDKDF (reference sequence). CDR3 amino acids: CATSQRWGGGAVDTQYF. The CDR3 coding sequence is TGTGCCACCAGCCAAAGGTGGGGGGGGGGCGCGGTAGATACGCAGTATTTT. Based on the CDR3 plus reference TRBV15 and TRBJ2-3, the full variable domain is DAMVIQNPRYQVTQFGKPVTLSCSQTLNHNVMYWYQQKSSQAPKLLFHYYDKDFNNEADTPDNFQSRRPNTSFCFLDIRSPGLGDTAMYLCATSQRWGGGAVDTQYFGPGTRLTVL.

This clonotype was seen a few times. The chain carries TRBV27 and TRBJ1-1, with D possibly TRBD1 on 6 matching bases. Trimming took 5 bases from V and 3 from J, leaving 16 bases between them. The CDR3 is 15 amino acids. The germline V gene has CDR1 MNHEY and CDR2 SMNVEV (reference sequence). Here the CDR3 reads CASSSSDRSYTEAFF. The CDR3 DNA follows: TGTGCCAGCAGTAGCAGCGACAGGTCTTACACTGAAGCTTTCTTT.

This chain connects TRBV28 to TRBJ2-5; D gene unclear. The CDR3 covers 12 residues. The V end lost 4 bases, the J end lost 7 bases, and 10 bases lay between the germline ends. Germline-derived CDR1 and CDR2 are MDHEN and SYDVKM. CDR3 residues: CASSSTRRTQYF. In DNA form, the CDR3 reads TGTGCCAGCAGTTCCACCCGTAGGACCCAGTACTTC.

Many counts were recorded for this clonotype. The chain couples TRBV20-1 to TRBJ2-7, with TRBD2 matching over 12 bases. The CDR3 loop spans 15 amino acids. Trimming removed 3 bases from V and 4 bases from J; junction bases left unmatched: 7. Germline V lookup: CDR1 DFQATT, CDR2 SNEGSKA (reference sequence). The CDR3 loop reads CSASGLAGSGYEQYF. CDR3 bases: TGCAGTGCTAGCGGACTAGCGGGATCGGGTTACGAGCAGTACTTC.

This clonotype has ten or more counts. The gene calls are TRBV11-2 and TRBJ1-1, with 9 bases identical to TRBD1. Germline V gives CDR1 SGHAT, CDR2 FQNNGV. The CDR3 totals 17 residues. With 5 bases clipped from V and 4 bases from J, the junction kept 14 bases outside the gene matches. CDR3 bases: TGTGCCAGCAGCACCCGACAACTCGGGACAGGGTTCACTGAAGCTTTCTTT. Translating it yields CASSTRQLGTGFTEAFF.

This clonotype was counted ten times or more. This CDR3 is CASSLLGETTDTQYF. The DNA of the CDR3 is TGTGCCAGCAGTTTATTGGGGGAGACTACAGATACGCAGTATTTT. The chain recombines TRBV28 with TRBJ2-3; D might be TRBD1 or TRBD2, each matching 5 bases. Germline V gene lookup returns CDR1 MDHEN and CDR2 SYDVKM. V lost 1 base and J lost 3, with 11 bases in between. This CDR3 contains 15 residues.